These T cell receptor beta chains were read from a single sample in a study of T cells in Graves' hyperthyroidism and ophthalmopathy. TCRdb ran MiXCR on the multiplex PCR reads and lists one entry per CDR3 protein. Altogether about 380,000 distinct CDR3 sequences are present, approximately 17% being singletons, with the ten largest covering 35% to 45%. Sequenced input: blood. These TCRs come from a man between 18 and 35 years old with Graves' ophthalmopathy. Both conserved end residues are part of each CDR3. A D gene is named only where the DNA matches it firmly. Where a row states a size, it is once, few, many or the class of an expanded clone; other rows omit it.

TRBJ1-4 TRBD1 TRBV5-1 many TGCGCCAGCGGGACCGGGACAGGGAATGAAAAACTGTTTTTT CASGTGTGNEKLFF
TRBJ2-7 NA TRBV27 few TGTGCCAGCAGTTTTAGACAGAGCTCATTATACGAGCAGTACTTC CASSFRQSSLYEQYF
TRBJ1-6 TRBD1 TRBV27 many TGTGCCAGCAGTTACGACAGGGAAGGCTCACCCCTCCACTTT CASSYDREGSPLHF
TRBJ1-5 NA TRBV18 NA TGTGCCAGCTCGACGGGACCGTCGACGCCCCAGCATTTT CASSTGPSTPQHF
TRBJ2-1 NA TRBV28 many TGTGCCAGCAGTTTATACAGGGACAATGAGCAGTTCTTC CASSLYRDNEQFF
TRBJ2-1 NA TRBV3-1 many TGTGCCAGCAGCCATGCGGGGGCTTACAATGAGCAGTTCTTC CASSHAGAYNEQFF
TRBJ1-1 NA TRBV5-5 NA TGTGCCAGCAGCTTGGCTGTACAGGCGGCGGTTGAAGCTTTCTTT CASSLAVQAAVEAFF
TRBJ1-5 TRBD1 TRBV2 many TGTGCCAGCAGGAGACAGGGTTTGAGGGATCAGCCCCAGCATTTT CASRRQGLRDQPQHF
TRBJ2-2 NA TRBV28 many TGTGCCAGCAGTTCCTGGACGGGGACCGCGAACACCGGGGAGCTGTTTTTT CASSSWTGTANTGELFF
TRBJ2-5 NA TRBV11-2 many TGTGCCAGCAGCCCAAGCAGGTCGGAGACCCAGTACTTC CASSPSRSETQYF
TRBJ2-2 TRBD2 TRBV7-3 few TGTGCCAGCAGCTTAAACCCGCGGGGCGGGGGGAACACCGGGGAGCTGTTTTTT CASSLNPRGGGNTGELFF
TRBJ2-1 NA TRBV3-1 NA TGTGCCAGCAACCCGGGCGGGCCCTACAATGAGCAGTTCTTC CASNPGGPYNEQFF
TRBJ1-1 NA TRBV5-1 many TGCGCCAGCAGCTTGGTAAGGGGGGGCACTGAAGCTTTCTTT CASSLVRGGTEAFF
TRBJ1-3 NA TRBV5-1 many TGCGCCAGCAGCCTACAGGGAGAGGCTGGAAACACCATATATTTT CASSLQGEAGNTIYF
TRBJ2-7 NA TRBV4-1 few TGCGCCAGCAGCCAAGAGAACAGGGTTACCTACGAGCAGTACTTC CASSQENRVTYEQYF
TRBJ1-6 NA TRBV27 NA TGTGCCAGCAGACGGACAGATAATTCACCCCTCCACTTT CASRRTDNSPLHF
TRBJ1-6 NA TRBV11-2 many TGTGCCAGCAGCTCCTTGACAGGCTCCTATAATTCACCCCTCCACTTT CASSSLTGSYNSPLHF
TRBJ1-1 NA TRBV7-6 many TGTGCCAGCAGCTTATCGGACAGGAACACTGAAGCTTTCTTT CASSLSDRNTEAFF